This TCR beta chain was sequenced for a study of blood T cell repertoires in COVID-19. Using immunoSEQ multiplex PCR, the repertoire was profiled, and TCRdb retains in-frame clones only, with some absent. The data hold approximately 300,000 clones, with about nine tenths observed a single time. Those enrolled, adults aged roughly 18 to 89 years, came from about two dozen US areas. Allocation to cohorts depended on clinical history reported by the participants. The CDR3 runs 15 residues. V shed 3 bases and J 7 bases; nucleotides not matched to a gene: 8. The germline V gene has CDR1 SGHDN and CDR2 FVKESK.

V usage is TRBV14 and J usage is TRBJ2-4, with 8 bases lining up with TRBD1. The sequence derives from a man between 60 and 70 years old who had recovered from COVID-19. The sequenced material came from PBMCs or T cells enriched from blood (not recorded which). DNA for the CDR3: TGTGCCAGCAGCCAGCAGGGGGCTAGCGTTAACATTCAGTACTTC. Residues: CASSQQGASVNIQYF.